The entry that follows covers one T cell receptor beta chain sequence. The data originate from a study of OX40 agonist ivuxolimab in advanced cancers. Study as a whole: Every 2 weeks, ivuxolimab was infused into the patients intravenously at between 0.01 and 10 mg/kg.

Trimming took off 6 bases at V and 10 bases at J, with 10 bases between the two ends. Germline assignment: CDR1 SNHLY and CDR2 FYNNEI. The CDR3 totals 12 residues. TCRdb's table, derived via immunoSEQ multiplex PCR, lists solely in-frame clones and lacks some. Here the sample spans around 60,000 clones, approximately 91% being singletons. V usage is TRBV2 and J usage is TRBJ1-6; possible D gene TRBD1, 6 bases. The clonotype comes from an adult with an advanced solid tumor such as melanoma, head and neck, liver or kidney cancer. Sequenced here: CD4+ or CD8+ T cells sorted from blood, sampled in a trial of the OX40 agonist ivuxolimab. CDR3 residues: CASSRQESPLHF. CDR3 coding DNA: TGTGCCAGCAGCAGACAGGAATCACCCCTCCACTTT. The full variable domain, with the rest looked up from reference TRBV2 and TRBJ1-6, is EPEVTQTPSHQVTQMGQEVILRCVPISNHLYFYWYRQILGQKVEFLVSFYNNEISEKSEIFDDQFSVERPDGSNFTLKIRSTKLEDSAMYFCASSRQESPLHFGNGTRLTVT.